The rows below give T cell receptor beta chains drawn from one sample of a study of shared clonotypes between healthy human individuals. Sequencing was performed with immunoSEQ multiplex PCR; in TCRdb, only in-frame clones are kept and a portion is missing. The table includes around 600,000 clones, 85% to 95% detected once. What was sequenced was naive CD8+ T cells sorted from blood. These receptor sequences come from a woman aged 30 to 39 in good health. The CDR3 runs from the conserved cysteine through the conserved F or W. D genes are given only for firm matches. Size tells how often a clone was seen (once, few, many) or the class of an expanded clone, and some rows leave it out.

>.|TRBV30|TRBJ2-3|.
CAWSGGDTQYF
TGTGCCTGGAGCGGGGGAGATACGCAGTATTTT
>TRBD1|TRBV13|TRBJ1-2|.
CASSLVTGGANYGYTF
TGTGCCAGCAGCTTAGTAACAGGGGGTGCTAACTATGGCTACACCTTC
>TRBD2|TRBV10-3|TRBJ2-7|.
CAISDPGTSEEQYF
TGTGCCATCAGTGACCCCGGGACTAGCGAAGAGCAGTACTTC
>.|TRBV4-1|TRBJ2-7|.
CASSQGLANYEQYF
TGCGCCAGCAGCCAAGGGCTAGCGAACTACGAGCAGTACTTC
>TRBD2|TRBV28|TRBJ2-7|.
CASTLAGVSEEQYF
TGTGCCAGCACCCTAGCGGGAGTGTCGGAGGAGCAGTACTTC
>TRBD2|TRBV9|TRBJ2-7|.
CASSPLAGDLNEQYF
TGTGCCAGCAGCCCTCTAGCGGGAGACTTAAACGAGCAGTACTTC
>.|TRBV27|TRBJ2-3|.
CASSLVGVATQYF
TGTGCCAGCAGTTTGGTGGGTGTTGCTACGCAGTATTTT
>TRBD1|TRBV19|TRBJ2-7|.
CASRKPGQGAYEQYF
TGTGCCAGTAGGAAACCGGGACAGGGGGCTTACGAGCAGTACTTC
>.|TRBV10-3|TRBJ1-1|.
CAISESVRRGEAFF
TGTGCCATCAGTGAGTCAGTGAGGCGGGGTGAAGCTTTCTTT
>TRBD1|TRBV6-1|TRBJ2-7|.
CASSEGQTYEQYF
TGTGCCAGCAGTGAGGGACAGACCTACGAGCAGTACTTC
>.|TRBV19|TRBJ2-2|.
CASTNGGELFF
TGTGCCAGTACGAACGGCGGGGAGCTGTTTTTT
>.|TRBV14|TRBJ2-5|once
CASSQVMTIQETQYF
TGTGCCAGCAGCCAAGTTATGACAATACAAGAGACCCAGTACTTC
>.|TRBV21-1|TRBJ2-5|.
CASSDGGTSGMREQETQYF
TGTGCCAGCAGCGACGGTGGGACTAGCGGGATGAGGGAGCAAGAGACCCAGTACTTC
>.|TRBV5-1|TRBJ2-7|.
CASSQGTVPSYEQYF
TGCGCCAGCAGCCAAGGGACGGTGCCCTCCTACGAGCAGTACTTC
>.|TRBV28|TRBJ2-1|.
CASTLRDSSYNEQFF
TGTGCCAGTACCCTCCGAGACAGCTCCTACAATGAGCAGTTCTTC
>TRBD2|TRBV27|TRBJ2-7|.
CASSVAGGPYEQYF
TGTGCCAGCAGTGTAGCGGGAGGGCCCTACGAGCAGTACTTC
>.|TRBV28|TRBJ2-7|once
CASSTVLEVSYEQYF
TGTGCCAGCAGTACTGTCCTGGAGGTCTCCTACGAGCAGTACTTC
>.|TRBV6-6|TRBJ2-7|.
CASTLGPSYEQYF
TGTGCCAGCACCCTCGGACCGTCCTACGAGCAGTACTTC
>.|TRBV19|TRBJ1-1|.
CASSTGRSEAFF
TGTGCCAGTAGTACGGGACGGTCTGAAGCTTTCTTT
>.|TRBV11-2|TRBJ2-3|.
CASSFEGTDTQYF
TGTGCCAGCAGCTTCGAGGGGACAGATACGCAGTATTTT
>.|TRBV11-1|TRBJ2-3|.
CASNGYTDTQYF
TGTGCCAGCAACGGGTACACAGATACGCAGTATTTT
>TRBD1|TRBV7-9|TRBJ2-7|.
CASSSRQGIYEQYF
TGTGCCAGCAGCTCCCGACAGGGTATCTACGAGCAGTACTTC
>TRBD2|TRBV29-1|TRBJ2-3|.
CSSAGTSGSDTQYF
TGCAGCTCCGCCGGGACTAGCGGTTCAGATACGCAGTATTTT
>.|TRBV29-1|TRBJ2-7|.
CSVEGGDSYEQYF
TGCAGCGTTGAGGGGGGGGACAGCTACGAGCAGTACTTC
>TRBD2|TRBV4-1|TRBJ2-7|.
CASSQRLADYEQYF
TGCGCCAGCAGCCAAAGACTAGCGGACTACGAGCAGTACTTC
>TRBD2|TRBV2|TRBJ2-3|.
CASSDAGRWTDTQYF
TGTGCCAGCAGTGATGCCGGGAGGTGGACAGATACGCAGTATTTT
>TRBD1|TRBV5-6|TRBJ2-4|once
CASSPWDRGYIQYF
TGTGCCAGCAGCCCCTGGGACAGGGGATACATTCAGTACTTC
>.|TRBV30|TRBJ1-2|.
CAWERPFFGYTF
TGTGCCTGGGAAAGGCCCTTTTTTGGCTACACCTTC
>.|TRBV4-1|TRBJ2-1|.
CASSQDPGIFFYNEQFF
TGCGCCAGCAGCCAAGATCCCGGGATATTTTTCTACAATGAGCAGTTCTTC
>.|TRBV5-1|TRBJ2-7|.
CASSLGLAGQGSYEQYF
TGCGCCAGCAGCCTCGGGCTAGCGGGACAGGGCTCCTACGAGCAGTACTTC
>TRBD2|TRBV28|TRBJ2-2|once
CASSPVSGWSLDGELFF
TGTGCCAGCAGCCCCGTTAGCGGGTGGTCGCTGGACGGGGAGCTGTTTTTT
>TRBD2|TRBV28|TRBJ2-1|.
CASRKSGNDNEQFF
TGTGCCAGCAGAAAGAGCGGGAACGACAATGAGCAGTTCTTC
>TRBD2|TRBV4-1|TRBJ2-7|once
CASSQPGLAYEQYF
TGCGCCAGCAGCCAGCCGGGACTAGCCTACGAGCAGTACTTC
>.|TRBV5-8|TRBJ1-5|.
CASNSGGGYQPQHF
TGTGCCAGCAACTCCGGGGGGGGCTATCAGCCCCAGCATTTT
>.|TRBV25-1|TRBJ1-4|.
CASSGRSNEKLFF
TGTGCCAGCAGTGGCAGAAGTAATGAAAAACTGTTTTTT
>TRBD2|TRBV9|TRBJ2-3|once
CASSGTSASTDTQYF
TGTGCCAGCAGCGGGACTAGCGCTAGCACAGATACGCAGTATTTT
>.|TRBV9|TRBJ2-7|few
CASSVGELPGYEQYF
TGTGCCAGCAGCGTAGGTGAACTGCCGGGGTACGAGCAGTACTTC
>.|TRBV28|TRBJ1-2|.
CASSNPRRNGYTF
TGTGCCAGCAGCAACCCCAGACGGAATGGCTACACCTTC
>TRBD2|TRBV28|TRBJ2-1|.
CASGWGGSYNEQFF
TGTGCCAGCGGCTGGGGGGGCTCCTACAATGAGCAGTTCTTC
>TRBD2|TRBV11-2|TRBJ2-7|.
CASSLRVAGAGEQYF
TGTGCCAGCAGCTTAAGAGTAGCGGGAGCGGGGGAGCAGTACTTC